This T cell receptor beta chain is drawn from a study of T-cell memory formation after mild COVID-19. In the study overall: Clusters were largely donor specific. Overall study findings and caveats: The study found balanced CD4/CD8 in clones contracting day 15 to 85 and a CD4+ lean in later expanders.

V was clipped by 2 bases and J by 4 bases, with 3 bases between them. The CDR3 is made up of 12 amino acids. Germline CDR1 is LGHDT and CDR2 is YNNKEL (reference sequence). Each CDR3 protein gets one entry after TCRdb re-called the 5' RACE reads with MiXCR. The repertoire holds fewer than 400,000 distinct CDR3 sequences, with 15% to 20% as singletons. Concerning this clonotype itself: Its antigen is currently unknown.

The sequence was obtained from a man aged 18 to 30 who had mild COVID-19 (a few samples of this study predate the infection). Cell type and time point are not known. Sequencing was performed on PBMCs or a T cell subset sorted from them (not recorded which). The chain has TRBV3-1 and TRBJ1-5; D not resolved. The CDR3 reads CASSQLNQPQHF. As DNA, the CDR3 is TGTGCCAGCAGCCAACTAAATCAGCCCCAGCATTTT.